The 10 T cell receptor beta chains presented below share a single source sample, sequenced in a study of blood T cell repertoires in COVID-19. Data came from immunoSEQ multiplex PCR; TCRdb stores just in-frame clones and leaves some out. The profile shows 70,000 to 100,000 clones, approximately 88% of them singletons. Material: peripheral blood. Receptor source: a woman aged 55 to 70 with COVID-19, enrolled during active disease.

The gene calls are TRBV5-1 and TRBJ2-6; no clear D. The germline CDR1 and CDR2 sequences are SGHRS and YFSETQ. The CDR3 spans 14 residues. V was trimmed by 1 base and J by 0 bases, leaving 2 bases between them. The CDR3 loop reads CASSLYSGANVLTF. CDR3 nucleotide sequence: TGCGCCAGCAGCTTGTACTCTGGGGCCAACGTCCTGACTTTC.

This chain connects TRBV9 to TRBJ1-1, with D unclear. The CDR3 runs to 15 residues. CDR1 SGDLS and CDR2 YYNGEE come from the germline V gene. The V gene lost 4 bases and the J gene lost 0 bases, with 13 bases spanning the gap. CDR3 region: CASSPRLRMNTEAFF. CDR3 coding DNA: TGTGCCAGCAGCCCCCGACTGAGGATGAACACTGAAGCTTTCTTT.

This CDR3 reads CASLAAEAFF. CDR3 in DNA: TGTGCTAGCCTGGCAGCTGAAGCTTTCTTT. V is TRBV6-6 and J is TRBJ1-1; unclear D gene. Germline CDR1 is MNHNY and CDR2 is SVGAGI (reference sequence). This CDR3 contains 10 residues.

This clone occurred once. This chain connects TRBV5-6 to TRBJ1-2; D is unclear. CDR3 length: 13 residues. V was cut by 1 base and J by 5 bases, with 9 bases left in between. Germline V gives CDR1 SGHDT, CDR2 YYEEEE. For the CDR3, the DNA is TGTGCCAGCAGCTTGCGTCAGGTATATGGCTACACCTTC. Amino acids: CASSLRQVYGYTF.

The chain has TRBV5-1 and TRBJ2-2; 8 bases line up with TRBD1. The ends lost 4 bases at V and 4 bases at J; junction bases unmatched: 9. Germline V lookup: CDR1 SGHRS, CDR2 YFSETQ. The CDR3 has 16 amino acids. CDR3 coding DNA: TGCGCCAGCAGCGGCGAATGGACAGGGACCACCGGGGAGCTGTTTTTT. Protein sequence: CASSGEWTGTTGELFF.

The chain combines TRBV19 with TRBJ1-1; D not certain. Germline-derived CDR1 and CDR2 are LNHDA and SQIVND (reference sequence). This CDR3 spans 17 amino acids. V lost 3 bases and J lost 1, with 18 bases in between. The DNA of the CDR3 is TGTGCCAGTAGTATCCCACCTGGGCGTCTGGGGAACACTGAAGCTTTCTTT. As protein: CASSIPPGRLGNTEAFF.

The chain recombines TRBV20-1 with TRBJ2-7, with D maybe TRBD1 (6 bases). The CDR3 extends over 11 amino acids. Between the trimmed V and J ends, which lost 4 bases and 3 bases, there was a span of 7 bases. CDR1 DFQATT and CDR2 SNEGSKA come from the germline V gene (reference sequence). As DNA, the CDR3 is TGCAGTGCTAACAGGGACTACGAGCAGTACTTC. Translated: CSANRDYEQYF.

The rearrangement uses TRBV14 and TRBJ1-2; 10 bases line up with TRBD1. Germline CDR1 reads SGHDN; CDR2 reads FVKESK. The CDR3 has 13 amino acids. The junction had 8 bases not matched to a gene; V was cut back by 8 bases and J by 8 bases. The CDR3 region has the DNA TGTGCCAGCGAAAGGACAGGGGGATTCGGCTACACCTTC. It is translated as CASERTGGFGYTF.

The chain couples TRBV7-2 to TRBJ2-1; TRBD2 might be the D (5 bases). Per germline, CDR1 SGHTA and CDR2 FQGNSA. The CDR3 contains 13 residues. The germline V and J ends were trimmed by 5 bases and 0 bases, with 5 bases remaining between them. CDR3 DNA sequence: TGTGCCAGCAGCGGGAGCTCCTACAATGAGCAGTTCTTC. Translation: CASSGSSYNEQFF.

CDR3 amino acids: CAISGSGNFGSGANVLTF. CDR3 bases: TGTGCCATCAGTGGCTCCGGGAACTTTGGCTCTGGGGCCAACGTCCTGACTTTC. The rearrangement links TRBV10-3 to TRBJ2-6, with D maybe TRBD2 (5 bases). The CDR3 spans 18 residues. CDR1 and CDR2 from the germline V gene are ENHRY and SYGVKD. V lost 4 bases to trimming and J lost 0 bases, with 16 bases between them.